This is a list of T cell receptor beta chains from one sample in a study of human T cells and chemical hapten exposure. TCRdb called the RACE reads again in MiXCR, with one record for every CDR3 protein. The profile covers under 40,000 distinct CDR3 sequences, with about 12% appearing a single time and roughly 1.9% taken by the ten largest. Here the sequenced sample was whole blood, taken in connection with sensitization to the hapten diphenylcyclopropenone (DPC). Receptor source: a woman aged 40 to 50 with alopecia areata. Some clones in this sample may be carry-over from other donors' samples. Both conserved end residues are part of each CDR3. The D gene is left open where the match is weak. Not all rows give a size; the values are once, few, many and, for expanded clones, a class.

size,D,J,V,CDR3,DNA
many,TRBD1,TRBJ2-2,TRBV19,CASSIQGAGTGELFF,TGTGCCAGTAGTATACAGGGGGCTGGCACCGGGGAGCTGTTTTTT
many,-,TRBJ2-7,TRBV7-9,CASSLSGVSYEQYF,TGTGCCAGCAGCTTATCAGGGGTATCCTACGAGCAGTACTTC
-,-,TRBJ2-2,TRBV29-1,CSVVVTGELFF,TGCAGCGTTGTCGTCACCGGGGAGCTGTTTTTT
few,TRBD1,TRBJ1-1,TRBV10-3,CAIRGQENTEAFF,TGTGCCATCCGAGGACAGGAGAACACTGAAGCTTTCTTT
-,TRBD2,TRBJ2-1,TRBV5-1,CASSLVAGVAYNEQFF,TGCGCCAGCAGTTTGGTTGCGGGAGTCGCCTACAATGAGCAGTTCTTC
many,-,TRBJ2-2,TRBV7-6,CASSLRPNTGELFF,TGTGCCAGCAGCTTAAGGCCTAACACCGGGGAGCTGTTTTTT
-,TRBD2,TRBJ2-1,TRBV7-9,CASSPSGATNEQFF,TGTGCCAGCAGCCCAAGCGGGGCCACGAATGAGCAGTTCTTC
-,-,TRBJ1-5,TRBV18,CASSTLSNQPQHF,TGTGCCAGCTCAACACTTAGCAATCAGCCCCAGCATTTT
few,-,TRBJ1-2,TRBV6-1,CASSEPENYGYTF,TGTGCCAGCAGTGAACCTGAGAACTATGGCTACACCTTC
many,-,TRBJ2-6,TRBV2,CASTLVPLSGANVLTF,TGTGCCAGCACCCTAGTGCCCCTCTCTGGGGCCAACGTCCTGACTTTC
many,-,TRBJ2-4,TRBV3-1,CASSQDLVYSNIQYF,TGTGCCAGCAGCCAAGATCTAGTTTATTCAAACATTCAGTACTTC
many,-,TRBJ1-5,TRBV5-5,CASSVDGQGINQPQHF,TGTGCCAGCAGCGTGGACGGTCAGGGAATTAATCAGCCCCAGCATTTT
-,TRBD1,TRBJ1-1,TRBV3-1,CASSPRTGKVEAFF,TGTGCCAGCAGCCCCCGGACAGGCAAAGTTGAAGCTTTCTTT
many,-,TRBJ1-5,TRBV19,CASSPPHSNQPQHF,TGTGCCAGTAGTCCGCCCCATAGCAATCAGCCCCAGCATTTT
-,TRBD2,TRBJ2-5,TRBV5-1,CASSFKAGEGQETQYF,TGCGCCAGCAGTTTCAAAGCGGGAGAGGGCCAAGAGACCCAGTACTTC
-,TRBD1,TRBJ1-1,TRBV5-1,CASSSAGTGGTEAFF,TGCGCCAGCAGCTCAGCCGGGACAGGGGGCACTGAAGCTTTCTTT
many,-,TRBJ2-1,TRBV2,CASSVSGTYNEQFF,TGTGCCAGCAGTGTCAGCGGCACCTACAATGAGCAGTTCTTC
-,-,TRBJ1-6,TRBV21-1,CASSTFGTYNSPLHF,TGTGCCAGCAGCACATTCGGCACTTATAATTCACCCCTCCACTTT